This is a list of T cell receptor beta chains from one sample in a study of blood T cell repertoires in COVID-19. TCRdb's table, derived via immunoSEQ multiplex PCR, lists solely in-frame clones and lacks some. This table holds over 250,000 clones, roughly nine tenths found once. Sequencing input: peripheral blood. Receptor source: a woman in her twenties or thirties with COVID-19, enrolled during active disease. The CDR3 runs from the conserved cysteine through the conserved F or W. D genes are given only for firm matches. Some rows have no size entry. The others give once, few or many, or a class for an expanded clone.

D gene	V gene	clone size	J gene	CDR3 protein	CDR3 DNA
NA	TRBV7-2	NA	TRBJ2-1	CASSLGLLGHYNEQFF	TGTGCCAGCAGCTTAGGTTTGTTGGGGCATTACAATGAGCAGTTCTTC
NA	TRBV19	NA	TRBJ2-1	CASSALGTSNEQFF	TGTGCCAGTAGTGCCCTCGGGACATCCAATGAGCAGTTCTTC
TRBD1	TRBV5-4	NA	TRBJ1-2	CASSPPGQISNYGYTF	TGTGCCAGCAGCCCGCCGGGACAGATTTCTAACTATGGCTACACCTTC
TRBD1	TRBV28	NA	TRBJ1-6	CASDRDRNSPLHF	TGTGCCAGCGACCGGGACAGGAATTCACCCCTCCACTTT
TRBD2	TRBV2	NA	TRBJ2-7	CASSQGGLAGLYEQYF	TGTGCCAGCAGCCAGGGTGGACTAGCGGGACTTTACGAGCAGTACTTC
TRBD2	TRBV6-2/TRBV6-3	NA	TRBJ2-1	CASSPFGRAPNEQFF	TGTGCCAGCAGCCCTTTTGGGAGGGCCCCCAATGAGCAGTTCTTC
NA	TRBV6-2/TRBV6-3	NA	TRBJ1-5	CASSYSETALGQPQHF	TGTGCCAGCAGTTACTCTGAGACAGCACTCGGTCAGCCCCAGCATTTT
NA	TRBV14	NA	TRBJ2-1	CASSQDMGIPHGEQFF	TGTGCCAGCAGCCAAGATATGGGCATCCCGCACGGTGAGCAGTTCTTC
TRBD2	TRBV24-1	NA	TRBJ2-3	CATSDTGLAGGTDTQYF	TGTGCCACCAGTGACACGGGACTAGCGGGAGGCACAGATACGCAGTATTTT
TRBD1	TRBV9	NA	TRBJ2-1	CASSVRDRVSYNEQFF	TGTGCCAGCAGCGTACGGGACAGGGTCTCCTACAATGAGCAGTTCTTC
NA	TRBV28	NA	TRBJ1-5	CASSFPPRQVANQPQHF	TGTGCCAGCAGTTTCCCTCCTCGACAGGTTGCAAATCAGCCCCAGCATTTT
NA	TRBV29-1	NA	TRBJ1-1	CSVVGSMNTEAFF	TGCAGCGTTGTGGGGAGCATGAACACTGAAGCTTTCTTT
TRBD2	TRBV19	NA	TRBJ2-1	CASSIPGTSIGEQFF	TGTGCCAGTAGTATACCTGGGACTAGCATAGGTGAGCAGTTCTTC
NA	TRBV10-2	NA	TRBJ1-1	CATADSHTEAFF	TGCGCCACCGCAGACAGCCACACTGAAGCTTTCTTT
TRBD2	TRBV5-6	once	TRBJ2-7	CASSSLAGIYEQYF	TGTGCCAGCAGCTCTTTAGCGGGGATCTACGAGCAGTACTTC